This T cell receptor (beta chain) was recorded in a study of human CD8 memory T cell subsets. The study's findings and limits: There were indications from Chao1 estimates that stem-like memory T cells were more diverse than precursor exhausted T cells. Stem-like memory T cell repertoires barely overlapped those of precursor exhausted T cells.

As concerns this clonotype: What it recognizes is unknown.

Libraries for TCR beta were constructed using UMI-labeled 5' RACE. Reprocessing the 5' RACE reads, TCRdb reports a single entry for every CDR3 protein and omits DNA. The sample yields approximately 12,000 distinct CDR3 sequences, of which the top ten take up 8.6%. By negative magnetic separation, total CD8+ T cells were enriched. Germline V gene lookup returns CDR1 MNHNS and CDR2 SASEGT. CDR3 length equals 13 residues. The sample consisted of CD8+ T cells from PBMCs. This chain links TRBV6-1 with TRBJ2-4; TCRdb's D gene call, TRBD1, goes unchecked for lack of DNA. This TCR derives from a human donor in good health. The CDR3 spells CASSYQTGTEGDF.